This TCR beta chain appears in the sequencing data of a study of blood T cell repertoires in COVID-19. On the study more broadly: From the United States, Italy and Spain came samples of acute and convalescent COVID-19. In each case, the material was cDNA or gDNA derived from T cells, B-cell-depleted T cells, or PBMCs.

Methods used by the authors: Nucleated cell number was recorded as an estimate derived from reference gene primer amplification. Profiled with immunoSEQ multiplex PCR; TCRdb holds only in-frame clones, not every one. V, J and clone size are those of that table, while D and trimming were read from the DNA. The table records 140,000 to 150,000 clones, around four fifths of them present only once. The CDR3 runs 18 residues. Trimming cost V 8 bases and J 0 bases; bases outside gene matches: 16. Germline lookup yields CDR1 WNHNN and CDR2 SYGVQD (reference sequence). This chain uses TRBV10-1 with TRBJ2-4, with 7 positions matching TRBD2. The clonotype originates from a woman aged 40 to 50 with active or convalescent COVID-19. The specimen sequenced was peripheral blood. DNA of the CDR3: TGCGCCAGCCCTTGGGGGGGTCAGGGCTCCCTAGCCAAAAACATTCAGTACTTC. Translation: CASPWGGQGSLAKNIQYF.